The subject of this entry is one T cell receptor (beta chain). Its target is unknown. The CDR3 contains 15 residues. Germline CDR1 and CDR2: MGHRA and YSYEKL. The source of the sample is a study of T cells expressing NK-cell markers. Overall study: The TCR beta repertoires were obtained from sorted CD3+CD56+NKG2C+, CD3+CD56+NKG2C- and CD3+CD56-NKG2C+ T cells.

Overall study findings and caveats: Dominant NKG2C+ clonotypes in roughly six donors made up about 1.0-7.0% of CD8+ T cells. Expanded clones of NKG2C+ T cells had an unclear HCMV specificity.

UMIs accompanied the 5'RACE template switching by which TCR beta cDNA was made. Following a re-call of the 5' RACE reads, TCRdb has one entry per CDR3 protein and lacks DNA. The sample features 400,000 or so distinct CDR3 sequences, with roughly 10% in its top ten. This chain joins TRBV4-1 and TRBJ2-7; TCRdb indicates TRBD1, and absent DNA this call remains unverified. The origin of this receptor is a woman in her fifties or sixties in good health. Sequenced material: blood T cells: a sorted CD56 or NKG2C T cell subset, CD4+ or CD8+ T cells, or bulk PBMC T cells (not recorded which). CDR3 loop: CASSDLGQGAYEQYF.